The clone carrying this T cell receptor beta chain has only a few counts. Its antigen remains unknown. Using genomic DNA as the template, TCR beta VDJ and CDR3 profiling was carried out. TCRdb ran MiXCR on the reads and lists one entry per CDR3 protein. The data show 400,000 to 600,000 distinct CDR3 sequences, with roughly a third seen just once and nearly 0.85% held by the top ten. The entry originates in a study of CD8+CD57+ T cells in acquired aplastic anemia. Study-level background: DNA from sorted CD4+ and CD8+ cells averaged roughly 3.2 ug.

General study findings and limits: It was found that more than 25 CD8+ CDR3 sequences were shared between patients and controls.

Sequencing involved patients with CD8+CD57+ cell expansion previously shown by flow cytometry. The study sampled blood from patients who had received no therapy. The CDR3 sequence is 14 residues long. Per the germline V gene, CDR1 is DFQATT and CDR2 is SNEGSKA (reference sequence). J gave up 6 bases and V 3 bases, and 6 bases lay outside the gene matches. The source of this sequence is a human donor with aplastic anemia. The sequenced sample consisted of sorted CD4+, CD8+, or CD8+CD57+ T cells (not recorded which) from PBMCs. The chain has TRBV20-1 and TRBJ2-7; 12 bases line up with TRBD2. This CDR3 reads CSASARLAGVEQYF. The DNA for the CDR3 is TGCAGTGCTAGTGCGAGACTAGCGGGAGTCGAGCAGTACTTC.